Sequencing of this TCR beta chain was carried out in a study of T-cell memory formation after mild COVID-19. This clonotype was observed once. Its antigen is not identified. Germline values: CDR1 SGHRS, CDR2 YFSETQ. V lost 3 bases to trimming and J lost 3 bases, with 13 bases between them. The CDR3 length is 14 residues. Study outcomes and limitations: The study found contracting CD4+ clones mainly in CM and EM and contracting CD8+ clones in EMRA. Clones that contracted from day 15 to 85 were balanced CD4/CD8, while later expanders leaned CD4+.

TCRdb re-called the 5' RACE reads through MiXCR, storing one row per CDR3 protein. The sample carries about 420,000 distinct CDR3 sequences, about 25% recorded once. This chain links TRBV5-1 with TRBJ2-7; maybe TRBD1 (6 bases). This clonotype was sampled from an adult woman who had mild COVID-19 (a few samples of this study predate the infection). Cell type and time point are not known. The specimen sequenced was PBMCs or a T cell subset sorted from them (not recorded which). The CDR3 protein is CASSSYDRLYEQYF. The CDR3 coding sequence is TGCGCCAGCAGCTCCTATGACAGGCTCTACGAGCAGTACTTC. The full variable domain, in which reference TRBV5-1 and TRBJ2-7 provide the parts outside the CDR3, is KAGVTQTPRYLIKTRGQQVTLSCSPISGHRSVSWYQQTPGQGLQFLFEYFSETQRNKGNFPGRFSGRQFSNSRSEMNVSTLELGDSALYLCASSSYDRLYEQYFGPGTRLTVT.